This record covers a single T cell receptor (beta chain). There is no known antigen for this receptor. No qualities accompany the bases; no much larger clone lies one base away. The sample comes from a study of blood T cell repertoires in COVID-19 (TCRdb year 2020). Broadly, across the study: Samples covering the acute and convalescent phases of COVID-19 were provided by collaborators in the United States, Italy and Spain. The prospective study material was composed of cDNA or gDNA derived from T cells, B-cell-depleted T cells, or PBMCs. Deeply sampled blood TCRbeta repertoires from subjects exposed to, actively infected with, or recovered from COVID-19 were included in the dataset. The repertoires were released in a freely available public database intended as a resource for research on the immune response to SARS-CoV-2. Samples were obtained from the ongoing ImmuneRACE study (first 160 participants) and from over a thousand subjects provided by 6 global collaborators. A de-identified subject ID, COVID-19 status, age in years and sex were almost always included in the sample metadata. Where available, HLA class I and class II types were taken from metadata supplied by the sample provider and were not determined by assay-based typing. What the study reported, not specific to this receptor: The quantity of clinical and demographic metadata differed by source and by participant and was supplied without curation.

Based on the germline V gene, the CDR1 and CDR2 sequences are SGHRS and YFSETQ. The CDR3 runs 14 amino acids, cysteine and phenylalanine included. Only the CDR3 DNA is retained, 42 bases long and in frame from the first base. Trimming takes 5 bases off V and 2 bases off J; junction bases not matched to a gene: 7. The immunoSEQ Assay, a bias-controlled multiplex PCR, was used to amplify TCRbeta CDR3 regions from genomic DNA. In the original analysis: The number of nucleated cells in each sample was estimated from the amplification of reference gene primers within the assay. To quantify the absolute abundance of each unique TCRbeta CDR3 rearrangement, sequence reads were collapsed and filtered. For each sample, productive Simpson clonality was calculated as the square root of Simpson's diversity index over productive rearrangements. This immuneACCESS table, as held by TCRdb, lists in-frame sequences with V and J called but not all clones. Of the missing ones, under half trace to an unresolved V gene in checked studies; the others have no known cause. The V and J calls and clone size are taken from that table; D and trimming were inferred from the DNA. For this sample there are roughly 140,000 clones; about nine tenths appear just once. Around 26% of the sample is in the top ten clones.

Whole blood was collected in K2EDTA tubes by collaborating institutions according to the institutions' own protocols. For TCRbeta analysis, collaborators shipped samples in one of three forms: frozen whole blood, isolated PBMCs, or DNA extracted from either of those sample types. Source material: peripheral blood. The clonotype comes from a human donor in a cohort sampled during active COVID-19. Recombination connected TRBV5-1 to TRBJ2-7, with 7 bases matching TRBD1. The CDR3 reads CASSLRGQTYEQYF. The DNA sequence is TGCGCCAGCAGTCTCAGGGGACAGACCTACGAGCAGTACTTC.